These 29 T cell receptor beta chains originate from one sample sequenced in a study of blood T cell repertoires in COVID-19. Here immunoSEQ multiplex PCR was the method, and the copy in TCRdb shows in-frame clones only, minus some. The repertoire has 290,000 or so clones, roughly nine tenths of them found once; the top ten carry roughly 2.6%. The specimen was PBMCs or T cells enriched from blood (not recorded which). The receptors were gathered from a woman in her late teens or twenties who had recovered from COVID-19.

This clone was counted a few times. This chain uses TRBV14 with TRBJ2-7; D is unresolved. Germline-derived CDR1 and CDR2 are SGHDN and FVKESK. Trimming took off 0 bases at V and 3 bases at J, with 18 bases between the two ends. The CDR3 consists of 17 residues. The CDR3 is CASSQEHGKAEDYEQYF. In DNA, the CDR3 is TGTGCCAGCAGCCAAGAACACGGCAAGGCGGAAGACTACGAGCAGTACTTC.

CDR3: CASSQQSGRAIDTQYF. For the CDR3, the DNA is TGTGCCAGCAGCCAACAAAGCGGGAGGGCGATAGATACGCAGTATTTT. The chain combines TRBV3-1 (or the pseudogene TRBV3-2) with TRBJ2-3; 10 bases line up with TRBD2. Germline V gene sequence: CDR1 LGHDT, CDR2 YNNKEL (reference sequence). This CDR3 is 16 amino acids long. V dropped 2 bases and J dropped 5; count of bases not matched to a gene: 7.

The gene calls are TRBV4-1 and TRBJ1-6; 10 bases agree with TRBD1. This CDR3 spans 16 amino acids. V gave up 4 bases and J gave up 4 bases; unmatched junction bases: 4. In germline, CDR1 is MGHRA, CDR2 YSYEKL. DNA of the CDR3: TGCGCCAGCAGCCCCGGACAGGGGGAGTATAATTCACCCCTCCACTTT. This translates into CASSPGQGEYNSPLHF.

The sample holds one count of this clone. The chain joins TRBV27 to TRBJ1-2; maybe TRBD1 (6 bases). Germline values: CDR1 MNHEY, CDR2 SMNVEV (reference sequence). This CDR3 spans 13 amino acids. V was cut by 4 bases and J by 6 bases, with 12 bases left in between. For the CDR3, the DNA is TGTGCCAGCAGTTCCTCCAGGGGTAATGGCTACACCTTC. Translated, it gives CASSSSRGNGYTF.

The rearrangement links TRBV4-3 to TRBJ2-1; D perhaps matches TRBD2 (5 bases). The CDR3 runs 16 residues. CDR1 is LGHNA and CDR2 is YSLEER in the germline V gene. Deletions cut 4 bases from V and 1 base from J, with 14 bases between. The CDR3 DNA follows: TGCGCCAGCAGCCGACTGGCGGGTAATTCCTACAATGAGCAGTTCTTC. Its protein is CASSRLAGNSYNEQFF.

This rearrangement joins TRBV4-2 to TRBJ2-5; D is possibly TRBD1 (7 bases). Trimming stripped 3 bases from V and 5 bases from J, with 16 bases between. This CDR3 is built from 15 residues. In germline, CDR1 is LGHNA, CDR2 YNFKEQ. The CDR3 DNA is TGTGCCAGCAGCCAGGAGGGGGCTAGCGTCGAGACCCAGTACTTC. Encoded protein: CASSQEGASVETQYF.

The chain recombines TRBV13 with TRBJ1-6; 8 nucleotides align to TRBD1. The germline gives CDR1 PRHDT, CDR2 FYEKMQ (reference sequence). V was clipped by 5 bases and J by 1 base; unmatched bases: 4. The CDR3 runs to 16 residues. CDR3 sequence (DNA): TGTGCCAGCAGCGTTCACAGGGGGTCCTATAATTCACCCCTCCACTTT. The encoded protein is CASSVHRGSYNSPLHF.

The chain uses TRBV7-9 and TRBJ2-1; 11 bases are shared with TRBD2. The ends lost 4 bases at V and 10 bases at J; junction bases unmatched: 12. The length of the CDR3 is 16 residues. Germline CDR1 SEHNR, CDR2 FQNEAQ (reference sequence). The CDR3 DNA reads TGTGCCAGCAGCTCACTCAGGGCACTAGCGGGGGTGGAGCAGTTCTTC. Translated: CASSSLRALAGVEQFF.

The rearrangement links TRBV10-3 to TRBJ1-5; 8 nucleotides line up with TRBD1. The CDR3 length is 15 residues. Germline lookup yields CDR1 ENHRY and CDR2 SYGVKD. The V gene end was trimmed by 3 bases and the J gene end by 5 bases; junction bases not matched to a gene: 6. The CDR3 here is CAISDNQGADQPQHF. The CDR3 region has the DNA TGTGCCATCAGTGACAACCAGGGGGCCGATCAGCCCCAGCATTTT.

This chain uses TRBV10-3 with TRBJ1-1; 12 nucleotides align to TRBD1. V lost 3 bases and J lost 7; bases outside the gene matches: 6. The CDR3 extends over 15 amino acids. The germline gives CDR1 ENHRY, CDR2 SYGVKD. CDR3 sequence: CAISDRDRGRGEAFF. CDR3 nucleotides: TGTGCCATCAGTGACCGGGACAGGGGGCGAGGTGAAGCTTTCTTT.

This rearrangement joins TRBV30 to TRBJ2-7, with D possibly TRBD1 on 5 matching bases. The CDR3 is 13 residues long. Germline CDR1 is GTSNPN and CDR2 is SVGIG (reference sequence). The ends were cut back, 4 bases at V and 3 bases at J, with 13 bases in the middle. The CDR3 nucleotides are TGTGCCTGGAACCCTGACAGAGACTACGAGCAGTACTTC. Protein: CAWNPDRDYEQYF.

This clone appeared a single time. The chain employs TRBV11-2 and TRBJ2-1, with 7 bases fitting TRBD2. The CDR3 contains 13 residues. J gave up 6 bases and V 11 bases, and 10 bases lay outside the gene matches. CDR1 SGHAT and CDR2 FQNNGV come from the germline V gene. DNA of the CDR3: TGTGCCGTTGCGCGGGGGTTACCCAATGAGCAGTTCTTC. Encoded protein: CAVARGLPNEQFF.

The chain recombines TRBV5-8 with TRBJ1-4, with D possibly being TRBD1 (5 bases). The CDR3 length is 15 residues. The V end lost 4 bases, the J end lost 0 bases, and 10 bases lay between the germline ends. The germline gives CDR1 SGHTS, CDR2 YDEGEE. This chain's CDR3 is CASSPTGATNEKLFF. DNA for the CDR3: TGTGCCAGCAGCCCCACAGGAGCAACTAATGAAAAACTGTTTTTT.

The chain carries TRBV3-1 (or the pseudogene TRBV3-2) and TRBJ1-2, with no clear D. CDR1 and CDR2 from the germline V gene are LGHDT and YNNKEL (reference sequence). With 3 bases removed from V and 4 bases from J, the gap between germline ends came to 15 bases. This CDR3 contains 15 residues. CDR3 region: CASSHMGKGGYGYTF. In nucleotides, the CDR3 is TGTGCCAGCAGCCACATGGGAAAGGGAGGCTATGGCTACACCTTC.

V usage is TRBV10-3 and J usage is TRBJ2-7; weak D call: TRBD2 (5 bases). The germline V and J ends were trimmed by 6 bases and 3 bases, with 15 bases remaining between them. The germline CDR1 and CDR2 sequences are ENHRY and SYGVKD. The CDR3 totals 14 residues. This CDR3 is CAIREGLDVYEQYF. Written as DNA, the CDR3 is TGTGCCATCAGGGAAGGACTCGACGTCTACGAGCAGTACTTC.

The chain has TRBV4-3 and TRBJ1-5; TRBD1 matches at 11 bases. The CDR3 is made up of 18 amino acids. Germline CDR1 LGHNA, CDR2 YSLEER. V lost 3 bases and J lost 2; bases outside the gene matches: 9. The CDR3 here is CASSHRTGGMGGNQPQHF. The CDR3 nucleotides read TGCGCCAGCAGCCACCGGACAGGGGGCATGGGAGGCAATCAGCCCCAGCATTTT.

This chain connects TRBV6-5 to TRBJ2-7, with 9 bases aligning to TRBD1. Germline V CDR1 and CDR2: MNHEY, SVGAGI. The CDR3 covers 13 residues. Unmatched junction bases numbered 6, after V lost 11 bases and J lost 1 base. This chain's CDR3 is CAVGTGMSYEQYF. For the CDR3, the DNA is TGTGCCGTTGGGACAGGGATGTCCTACGAGCAGTACTTC.

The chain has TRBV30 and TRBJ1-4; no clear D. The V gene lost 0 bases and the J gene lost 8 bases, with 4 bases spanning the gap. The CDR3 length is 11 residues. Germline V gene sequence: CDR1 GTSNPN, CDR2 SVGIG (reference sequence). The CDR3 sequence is CAWSVLEKLFF. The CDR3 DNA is TGTGCCTGGAGTGTACTGGAAAAACTGTTTTTT.

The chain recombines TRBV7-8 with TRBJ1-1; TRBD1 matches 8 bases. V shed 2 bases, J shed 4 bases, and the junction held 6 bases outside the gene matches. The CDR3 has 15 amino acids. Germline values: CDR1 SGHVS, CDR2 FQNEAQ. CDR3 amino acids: CASSLTRGRGTEAFF. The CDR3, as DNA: TGTGCCAGCAGCTTAACCAGGGGGCGCGGCACTGAAGCTTTCTTT.

Here the CDR3 DNA reads TGTGCCAGCTCACCGGCGGGGCTTGGCACAGATACGCAGTATTTT. Its protein is CASSPAGLGTDTQYF. The rearrangement links TRBV18 to TRBJ2-3, with a tentative D call TRBD2 (6 bases). This CDR3 is built from 15 residues. Trimming pared 3 bases from V and 1 base from J, leaving 11 bases between. The germline CDR1 and CDR2 sequences are KGHSH and LQKENI.

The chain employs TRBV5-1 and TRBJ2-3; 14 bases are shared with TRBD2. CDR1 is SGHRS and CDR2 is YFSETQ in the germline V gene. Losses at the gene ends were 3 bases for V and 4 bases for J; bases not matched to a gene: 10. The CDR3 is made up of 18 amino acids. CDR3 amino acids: CASSSRLAGGPVSDTQYF. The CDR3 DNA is TGCGCCAGCAGCTCGCGACTAGCGGGGGGGCCTGTCTCAGATACGCAGTATTTT.

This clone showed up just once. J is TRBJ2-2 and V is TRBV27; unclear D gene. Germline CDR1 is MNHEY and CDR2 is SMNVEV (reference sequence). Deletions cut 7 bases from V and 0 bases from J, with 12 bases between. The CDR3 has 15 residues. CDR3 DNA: TGTGCCAGCACAAATTTTGGGCCGAACACCGGGGAGCTGTTTTTT. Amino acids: CASTNFGPNTGELFF.

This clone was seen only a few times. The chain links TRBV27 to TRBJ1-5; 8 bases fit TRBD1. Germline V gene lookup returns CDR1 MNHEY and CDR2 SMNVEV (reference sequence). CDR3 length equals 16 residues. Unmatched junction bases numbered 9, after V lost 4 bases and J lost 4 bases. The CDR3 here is CASSSQKWTGNQPQHF. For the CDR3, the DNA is TGTGCCAGCAGTTCTCAAAAATGGACAGGGAATCAGCCCCAGCATTTT.

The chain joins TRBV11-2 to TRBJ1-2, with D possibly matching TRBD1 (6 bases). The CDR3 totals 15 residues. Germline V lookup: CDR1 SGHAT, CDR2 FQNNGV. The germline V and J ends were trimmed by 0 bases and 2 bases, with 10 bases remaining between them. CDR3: CASSLDWGGNYGYTF. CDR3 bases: TGTGCCAGCAGCTTAGACTGGGGGGGCAACTATGGCTACACCTTC. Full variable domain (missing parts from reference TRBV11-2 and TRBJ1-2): EAGVAQSPRYKIIEKRQSVAFWCNPISGHATLYWYQQILGQGPKLLIQFQNNGVVDDSQLPKDRFSAERLKGVDSTLKIQPAKLEDSAVYLCASSLDWGGNYGYTFGSGTRLTVV.

CDR3 nucleotides: TGTGCCAGCAGCTTAGAACCAGGCTCTAGCACAGATACGCAGTATTTT. It encodes CASSLEPGSSTDTQYF. V usage is TRBV11-3 and J usage is TRBJ2-3; D uncertain. Looked up from germline, CDR1 is SGHNT and CDR2 is YENEEA. With 0 bases removed from V and 0 bases from J, the gap between germline ends came to 10 bases. CDR3 length: 16 residues.

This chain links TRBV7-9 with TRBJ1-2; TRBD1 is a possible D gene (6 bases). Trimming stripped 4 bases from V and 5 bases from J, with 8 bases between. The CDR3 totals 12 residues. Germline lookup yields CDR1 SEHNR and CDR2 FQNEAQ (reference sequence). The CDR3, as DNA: TGTGCCAGCAGCTCGCAGGGGTATGGCTACACCTTC. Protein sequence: CASSSQGYGYTF.

CDR3 protein: CASSYRLAGEINTGELFF. CDR3 coding DNA: TGTGCCAGCAGTTACCGACTAGCGGGGGAGATAAACACCGGGGAGCTGTTTTTT. The chain employs TRBV6-2 or TRBV6-3 and TRBJ2-2, with 12 nucleotides matching TRBD2. This CDR3 has 18 amino acids. The junction had 6 bases not matched to a gene; V was cut back by 2 bases and J by 2 bases. CDR1 is MNHEY, CDR2 SVGEGT, per germline.

This CDR3 is CASSTGTGNNQPQHF. DNA of the CDR3: TGTGCCAGCAGTACCGGGACAGGGAACAATCAGCCCCAGCATTTT. V gene TRBV25-1 combines with J gene TRBJ1-5; TRBD1 matches 9 bases. The germline gives CDR1 MGHDK, CDR2 SYGVNS. With 5 bases clipped from V and 3 bases from J, the junction kept 5 bases outside the gene matches. The length of the CDR3 is 15 residues.

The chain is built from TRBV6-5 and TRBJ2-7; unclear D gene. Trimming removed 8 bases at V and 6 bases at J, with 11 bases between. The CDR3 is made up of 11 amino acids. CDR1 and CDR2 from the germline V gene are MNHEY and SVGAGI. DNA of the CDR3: TGTGCCAGCCTCCATGAGTTCGAGCAGTACTTC. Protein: CASLHEFEQYF.